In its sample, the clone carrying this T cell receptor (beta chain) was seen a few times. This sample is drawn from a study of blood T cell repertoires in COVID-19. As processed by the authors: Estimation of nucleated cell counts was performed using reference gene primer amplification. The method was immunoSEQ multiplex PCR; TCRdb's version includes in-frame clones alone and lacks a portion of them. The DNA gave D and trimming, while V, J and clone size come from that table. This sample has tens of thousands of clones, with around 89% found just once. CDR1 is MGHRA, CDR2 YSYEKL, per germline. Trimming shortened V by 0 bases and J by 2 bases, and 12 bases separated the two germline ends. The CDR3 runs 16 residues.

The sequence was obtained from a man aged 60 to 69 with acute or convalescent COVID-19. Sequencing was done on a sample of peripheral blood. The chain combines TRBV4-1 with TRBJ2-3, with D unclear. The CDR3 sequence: CASSQEQRLITDTQYF. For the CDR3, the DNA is TGCGCCAGCAGCCAAGAGCAAAGACTTATCACAGATACGCAGTATTTT.